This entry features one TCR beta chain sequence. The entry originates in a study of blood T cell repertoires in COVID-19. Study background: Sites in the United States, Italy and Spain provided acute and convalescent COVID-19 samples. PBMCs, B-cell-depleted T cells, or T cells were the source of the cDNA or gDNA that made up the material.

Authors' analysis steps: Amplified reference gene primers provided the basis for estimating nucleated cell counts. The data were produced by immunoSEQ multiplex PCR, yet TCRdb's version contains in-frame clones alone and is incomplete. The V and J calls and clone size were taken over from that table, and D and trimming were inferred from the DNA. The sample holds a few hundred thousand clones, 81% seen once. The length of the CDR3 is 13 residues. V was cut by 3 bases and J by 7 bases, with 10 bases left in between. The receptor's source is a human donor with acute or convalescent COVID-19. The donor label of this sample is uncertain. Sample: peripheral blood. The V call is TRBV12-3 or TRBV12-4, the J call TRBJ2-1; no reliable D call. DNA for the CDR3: TGTGCCAGCAGTTTCGCGGTTGCGAATGAGCAGTTCTTC. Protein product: CASSFAVANEQFF.